These 19 T cell receptor beta chains came from one sample sequenced in a study of T cells in Graves' hyperthyroidism and ophthalmopathy. TCR beta CDR3 regions were amplified from RNA transcripts. HTBI primers were used for first-round RT-PCR of the TCR CDR3. Using its own MiXCR run on the multiplex PCR reads, TCRdb lists one record per CDR3 protein. The sample lists about 510,000 distinct CDR3 sequences, 46% occurring once. The sequencing input was peripheral blood or thyroid tissue (not recorded which). Receptors were obtained from an adult woman with Graves' disease, either hyperthyroidism or ophthalmopathy (not recorded which).

The sample holds many counts of this clonotype. This sequence joins TRBV7-3 and TRBJ1-2, with 8 bases aligning to TRBD1. CDR1 is SGHTA and CDR2 is FQGTGA in the germline V gene. This CDR3 spans 13 amino acids. The junction had 4 bases not matched to a gene; V was cut back by 5 bases and J by 5 bases. Here the CDR3 reads CASSVDRGYGYTF. The CDR3 region has the DNA TGTGCCAGCAGCGTCGACAGGGGTTATGGCTACACCTTC. Combining the CDR3 with reference TRBV7-3 and TRBJ1-2 gives the whole variable domain GAGVSQTPSNKVTEKGKYVELRCDPISGHTALYWYRQSLGQGPEFLIYFQGTGAADDSGLPNDRFFAVRPEGSVSTLKIQRTERGDSAVYLCASSVDRGYGYTFGSGTRLTVV.

Note on this clonotype: A much larger clone is a single base away; this may be a read error. This CDR3 is missing its conserved last phenylalanine or tryptophan, likely due to a read error. The CDR3 loop reads CASSFGALYEQYI. The CDR3 coding sequence is TGTGCCAGCAGTTTTGGGGCCCTCTACGAGCAGTACATC. The rearrangement uses TRBV6-5 and TRBJ2-7, with D tentatively TRBD1 (5 bases). The germline CDR1 and CDR2 sequences are MNHEY and SVGAGI. The CDR3 contains 13 residues. V was shortened by 4 bases and J by 3 bases, with 10 bases between the two germline ends.

Notes on this clonotype: The CDR3 carries no conserved terminal phenylalanine or tryptophan, so it likely arises from a read error. The V call is TRBV20-1, the J call TRBJ1-4; a possible D gene is TRBD1 (5 bases). The V gene's germline CDR1 is DFQATT and CDR2 SNEGSKA (reference sequence). Between the trimmed V and J ends, which lost 0 bases and 6 bases, there was a span of 17 bases. The CDR3 runs to 16 residues. DNA for the CDR3: TGCAGTGCTAGAGATCCCCAGGAAGGGGAATATGAAAAACTGTTTTAT. Its protein product is CSARDPQEGEYEKLFY.

In its sample, this clonotype was seen many times. V usage is TRBV7-2 and J usage is TRBJ2-2, with TRBD2 as a possible D gene (6 bases). V lost 5 bases and J lost 1, with 11 bases in between. The germline V gene encodes CDR1 SGHTA and CDR2 FQGNSA. The CDR3 runs to 15 residues. The CDR3 DNA reads as TGTGCCAGCAGCCCCGACGGGAGGAACACCGGGGAGCTGTTTTTT. Its protein is CASSPDGRNTGELFF.

J is TRBJ1-1 and V is TRBV29-1; D remains ambiguous. V gave up 1 base and J gave up 0 bases, with 9 bases separating them. Germline CDR1 SQVTM, CDR2 ANQGSEA. The CDR3 totals 14 residues. The CDR3 bases are TGCAGCGTTGAAGGGGATACCGTGAACACTGAAGCTTTCTTT. Amino acids: CSVEGDTVNTEAFF.

This chain links TRBV7-9 with TRBJ2-7, with D possibly matching TRBD2 (5 bases). Trimming took 6 bases from V and 2 from J, leaving 17 bases between them. From germline, CDR1 is SEHNR and CDR2 FQNEAQ (reference sequence). The CDR3 contains 15 residues. The CDR3 DNA is TGTGCCAGCAGACTAGGAGAGGGCGTCACCTACGAGCAGTACTTC. Translation: CASRLGEGVTYEQYF.

J is TRBJ2-2 and V is TRBV19; D remains unclear. Germline V CDR1 and CDR2: LNHDA, SQIVND (reference sequence). The CDR3 runs to 15 residues. Trimming pared 1 base from V and 5 bases from J, leaving 11 bases between. This CDR3 is CASSIGQVRTGELFF. The CDR3 DNA reads as TGTGCCAGTAGTATAGGCCAAGTGAGGACCGGGGAGCTGTTTTTT.

At least ten counts were recorded for this clonotype. The rearrangement links TRBV4-1 to TRBJ2-5; 10 bases align to TRBD2. Germline lookup yields CDR1 MGHRA and CDR2 YSYEKL. The CDR3 loop spans 15 amino acids. J lost 7 bases, V lost 5 bases, and 10 bases had no gene match. The CDR3 here is CASSVGLAAQGTQYF. CDR3 DNA sequence: TGCGCCAGCAGCGTCGGACTAGCGGCCCAGGGGACCCAGTACTTC.

Ten or more counts support this clonotype. V gene TRBV29-1 combines with J gene TRBJ2-7, with D perhaps assigned TRBD1 or TRBD2 (5 bases each). V dropped 4 bases and J dropped 7 bases, with 14 bases sitting between them. The CDR3 is 12 residues long. Germline V lookup: CDR1 SQVTM, CDR2 ANQGSEA. CDR3 in amino acids: CSVGDQKREQYF. In DNA, the CDR3 is TGCAGCGTTGGGGACCAAAAGCGGGAGCAGTACTTC.

In the case of this clonotype: One junction end disagrees with the germline gene, perhaps due to a read error. The chain recombines TRBV10-2 with TRBJ2-5; D is tentatively TRBD1 or TRBD2 (5 bases each). Per germline, CDR1 WSHSY and CDR2 SAAADI. The CDR3 is 15 amino acids. The CDR3, as DNA: TGTGCCAGCAGCTCCCGGGGCGGGCAGGGAGAGACCCAGTACTTC. Protein sequence: CASSSRGGQGETQYF.

This clonotype was seen repeatedly, ten times or more. V gene TRBV7-8 combines with J gene TRBJ2-7, with 11 positions matching TRBD2. V trimming: 6 bases; J trimming: 3 bases; junction bases outside the gene matches: 10. CDR1 is SGHVS and CDR2 is FQNEAQ in the germline V gene. The CDR3 runs 16 residues. DNA for the CDR3: TGTGCCAGCAGTCTTATTAGCGGGAGGGTTGACTACGAGCAGTACTTC. Translated: CASSLISGRVDYEQYF. The variable domain in full, with the rest retrieved from reference TRBV7-8 and TRBJ2-7, is GAGVSQSPRYKVAKRGQDVALRCDPISGHVSLFWYQQALGQGPEFLTYFQNEAQLDKSGLPSDRFFAERPEGSVSTLKIQRTQQEDSAVYLCASSLISGRVDYEQYFGPGTRLTVT.

There are many counts of this clonotype. The rearrangement uses TRBV7-9 and TRBJ1-1; 7 bases align to TRBD1. V gave up 5 bases and J gave up 2 bases; unmatched junction bases: 5. The CDR3 is 14 amino acids. Germline values: CDR1 SEHNR, CDR2 FQNEAQ (reference sequence). The CDR3 DNA follows: TGTGCCAGCAGCCAAGGGACAGCCAACACTGAAGCTTTCTTT. Translating it yields CASSQGTANTEAFF. Based on the CDR3 plus reference TRBV7-9 and TRBJ1-1, the full variable domain is DTGVSQNPRHKITKRGQNVTFRCDPISEHNRLYWYRQTLGQGPEFLTYFQNEAQLEKSRLLSDRFSAERPKGSFSTLEIQRTEQGDSAMYLCASSQGTANTEAFFGQGTRLTVV.

The chain recombines TRBV24-1 with TRBJ1-5; D not certain. CDR1 and CDR2 from the germline V gene are KGHDR and SFDVKD. The CDR3 sequence is 12 residues long. V lost 3 bases and J 5 bases, leaving 4 bases between the germline ends. The CDR3 DNA sequence: TGTGCCACCAGTGATCAGGATCAGCCCCAGCATTTT. Residues: CATSDQDQPQHF.

This clonotype was observed a handful of times. This chain joins TRBV7-2 and TRBJ1-2; D is unresolved. From germline, CDR1 is SGHTA and CDR2 FQGNSA. This CDR3 region has 13 residues. The V and J ends lost 3 bases and 5 bases respectively, with 10 bases between them. The CDR3 protein is CASSLGGAYGYTF. CDR3 DNA sequence: TGTGCCAGCAGCTTGGGAGGAGCATATGGCTACACCTTC.

The chain has TRBV2 and TRBJ2-7; 11 bases fit TRBD2. Germline V gene data show CDR1 as SNHLY and CDR2 as FYNNEI. Trimming at V came to 6 bases and at J to 1 base, leaving 8 bases not matched to a gene. The CDR3 extends over 16 amino acids. Written as DNA, the CDR3 is TGTGCCAGCAGGGTAGCGGGAGGGCACGATTCCTACGAGCAGTACTTC. Protein sequence: CASRVAGGHDSYEQYF.

The chain employs TRBV10-3 and TRBJ1-1; 9 positions agree with TRBD1. The CDR3 runs 14 residues. V lost 6 bases to trimming and J lost 3 bases; unmatched junction nucleotides: 5. Germline loops: CDR1 ENHRY, CDR2 SYGVKD. This chain's CDR3 is CAISLGQGDTEAFF. The CDR3 nucleotides read TGTGCCATCAGCCTGGGACAGGGTGACACTGAAGCTTTCTTT.

This clonotype was detected only a few times. The chain has TRBV6-1 and TRBJ1-2; 7 bases line up with TRBD1. The CDR3 spans 12 residues. Germline values: CDR1 MNHNS, CDR2 SASEGT. Unmatched junction bases numbered 7, after V lost 7 bases and J lost 8 bases. In DNA form, the CDR3 reads TGTGCCAGCACCCCGACAGGGTCCGGCTACACCTTC. Its translation: CASTPTGSGYTF.

This clonotype was seen repeatedly, ten times or more. The gene calls are TRBV10-1 and TRBJ1-5; D uncertain. Germline V gene lookup returns CDR1 WNHNN and CDR2 SYGVQD (reference sequence). V was shortened by 6 bases and J by 0 bases, with 15 bases between the two germline ends. This CDR3 spans 16 amino acids. The CDR3, as DNA: TGCGCCAGCAGGACTAAGGGATTCTATAGCAATCAGCCCCAGCATTTT. Its protein is CASRTKGFYSNQPQHF.

This clonotype was observed many times. CDR3 DNA: TGTGCCAGCGACGTCGGAAGCAATCAGCCCCAGCATTTT. Encoded protein: CASDVGSNQPQHF. The chain recombines TRBV6-1 with TRBJ1-5; D remains unclear. The V end was cut by 8 bases, the J end by 1 base, with 9 bases between. Germline values: CDR1 MNHNS, CDR2 SASEGT. The CDR3 has 13 amino acids.